This T cell receptor beta chain originates from a study of PD-1 blockade in classical Hodgkin lymphoma. Generated by immunoSEQ multiplex PCR, the TCRdb table keeps only in-frame clones and is missing some. The data contain roughly 70,000 clones, 93% of them singletons. Germline CDR1 is SNHLY and CDR2 is FYNNEI. The CDR3 contains 14 residues. V gave up 11 bases and J gave up 8 bases; unmatched junction bases: 14. About this clone: Its antigen is still unknown.

Whole-study results and caveats: As was reported, newly diagnosed patients showed lower baseline TCR diversity than healthy donors did. Sources of repertoire differences remain undefined, possibly disease activity or prior therapy.

Noted time point: newly diagnosed, previously untreated cHL patient sample. The study compared against PBMCs from newly diagnosed, untreated classical Hodgkin lymphoma. The clonotype originates from a human donor with classical Hodgkin lymphoma. The chain is built from TRBV2 and TRBJ2-1; 8 bases fit TRBD2. Sequenced sample: peripheral blood mononuclear cells (PBMCs). The CDR3: CASLGAGDGDEQFF. The DNA for the CDR3 is TGTGCCTCCCTAGGAGCGGGAGATGGCGATGAGCAGTTCTTC.